This TCR beta chain was observed in a study of T cell responses to AZD1222 COVID-19 vaccine. Data came from immunoSEQ multiplex PCR; TCRdb stores just in-frame clones and leaves some out. Of 150,000 to 200,000 clones detected, roughly 88% appear once; the ten largest clones hold 9.5% to 13%. J lost 2 bases, V lost 0 bases, and 4 bases had no gene match. The length of the CDR3 is 16 residues. Germline V CDR1 and CDR2: LGHNA, YNFKEQ. Timing groups of about 4 and about 12 weeks for second doses were pooled. The chain joins TRBV4-2 to TRBJ2-3; 8 bases fit TRBD2. This clonotype was obtained from an adult who received the AZD1222 COVID-19 vaccine. Specimen: peripheral blood, collected 28 days after the second AZD1222 dose. The chain's CDR3 is CASSQDAGGSTDTQYF. CDR3 DNA: TGTGCCAGCAGCCAAGACGCGGGGGGCTCCACAGATACGCAGTATTTT.